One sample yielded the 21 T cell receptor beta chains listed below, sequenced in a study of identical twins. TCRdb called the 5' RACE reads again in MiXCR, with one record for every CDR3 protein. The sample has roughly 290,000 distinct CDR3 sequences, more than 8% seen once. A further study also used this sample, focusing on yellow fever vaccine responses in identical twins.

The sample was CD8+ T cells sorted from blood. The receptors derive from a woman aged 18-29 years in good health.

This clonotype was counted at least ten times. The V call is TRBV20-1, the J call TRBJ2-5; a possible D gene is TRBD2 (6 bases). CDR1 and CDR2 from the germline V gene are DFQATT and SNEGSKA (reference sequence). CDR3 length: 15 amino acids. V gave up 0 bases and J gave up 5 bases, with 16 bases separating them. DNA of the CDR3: TGCAGTGCTAGAGATACTGGCGGGGAGTTGGAGACCCAGTACTTC. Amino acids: CSARDTGGELETQYF.

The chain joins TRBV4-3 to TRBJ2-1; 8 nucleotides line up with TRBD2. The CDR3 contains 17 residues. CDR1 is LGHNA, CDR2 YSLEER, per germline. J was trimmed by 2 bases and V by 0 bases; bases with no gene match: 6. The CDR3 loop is CASSQENVAGPYNEQFF. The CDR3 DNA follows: TGCGCCAGCAGCCAAGAGAATGTAGCGGGACCCTACAATGAGCAGTTCTTC.

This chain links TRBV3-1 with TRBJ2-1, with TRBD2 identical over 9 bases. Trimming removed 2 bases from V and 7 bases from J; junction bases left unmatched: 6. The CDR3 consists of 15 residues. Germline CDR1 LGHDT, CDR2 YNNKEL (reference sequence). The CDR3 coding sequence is TGTGCCAGCAGCCAAAGACTAGCGGTTGGGAATGAGCAGTTCTTC. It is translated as CASSQRLAVGNEQFF.

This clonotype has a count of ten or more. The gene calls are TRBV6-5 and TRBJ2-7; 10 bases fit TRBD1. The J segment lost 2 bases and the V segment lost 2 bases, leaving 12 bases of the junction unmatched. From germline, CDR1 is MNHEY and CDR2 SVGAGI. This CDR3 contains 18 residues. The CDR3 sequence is CASSYHTERTGGTYEQYF. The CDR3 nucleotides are TGTGCCAGCAGTTACCACACGGAACGGACAGGGGGGACCTACGAGCAGTACTTC.

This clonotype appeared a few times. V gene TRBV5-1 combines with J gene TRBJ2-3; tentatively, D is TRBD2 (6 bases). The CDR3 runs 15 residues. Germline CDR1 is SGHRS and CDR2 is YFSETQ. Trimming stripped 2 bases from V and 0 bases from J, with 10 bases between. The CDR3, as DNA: TGCGCCAGCAGCTTCCGGGACTTTAGCACAGATACGCAGTATTTT. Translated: CASSFRDFSTDTQYF. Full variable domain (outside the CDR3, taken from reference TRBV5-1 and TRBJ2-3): KAGVTQTPRYLIKTRGQQVTLSCSPISGHRSVSWYQQTPGQGLQFLFEYFSETQRNKGNFPGRFSGRQFSNSRSEMNVSTLELGDSALYLCASSFRDFSTDTQYFGPGTRLTVL.

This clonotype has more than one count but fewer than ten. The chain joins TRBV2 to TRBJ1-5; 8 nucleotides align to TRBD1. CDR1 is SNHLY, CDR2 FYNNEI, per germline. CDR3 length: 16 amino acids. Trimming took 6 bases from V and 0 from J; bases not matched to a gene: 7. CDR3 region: CASSATGDLSNQPQHF. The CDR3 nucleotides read TGTGCCAGCAGCGCGACAGGGGACCTTAGCAATCAGCCCCAGCATTTT.

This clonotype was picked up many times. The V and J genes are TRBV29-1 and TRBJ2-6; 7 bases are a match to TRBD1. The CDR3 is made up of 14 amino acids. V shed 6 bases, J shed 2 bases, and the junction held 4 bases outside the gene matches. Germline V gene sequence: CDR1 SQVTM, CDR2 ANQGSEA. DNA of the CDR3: TGCAGCGTATCGCAGGGGGCTGGGGCCAACGTCCTGACTTTC. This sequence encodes CSVSQGAGANVLTF.

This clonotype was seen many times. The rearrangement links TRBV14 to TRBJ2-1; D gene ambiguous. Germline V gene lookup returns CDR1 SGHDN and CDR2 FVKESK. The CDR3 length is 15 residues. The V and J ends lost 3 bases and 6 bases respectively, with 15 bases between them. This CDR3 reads CASSHYLASFNEQFF. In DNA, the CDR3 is TGTGCCAGCAGCCACTACCTGGCTAGTTTCAATGAGCAGTTCTTC.

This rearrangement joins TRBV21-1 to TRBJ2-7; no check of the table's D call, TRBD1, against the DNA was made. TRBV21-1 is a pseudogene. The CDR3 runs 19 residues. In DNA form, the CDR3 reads TGTGCCAGCAGCAAGACCGTCCTGCTAGGGACAGGGGGCACCTACGAGCAGTACTTC. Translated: CASSKTVLLGTGGTYEQYF.

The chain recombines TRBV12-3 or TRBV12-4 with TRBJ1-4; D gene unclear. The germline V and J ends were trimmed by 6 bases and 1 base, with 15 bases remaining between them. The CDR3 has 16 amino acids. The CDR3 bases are TGTGCCAGCAGCCAGGCCTTAGGAGTAACTAATGAAAAACTGTTTTTT. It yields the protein CASSQALGVTNEKLFF.

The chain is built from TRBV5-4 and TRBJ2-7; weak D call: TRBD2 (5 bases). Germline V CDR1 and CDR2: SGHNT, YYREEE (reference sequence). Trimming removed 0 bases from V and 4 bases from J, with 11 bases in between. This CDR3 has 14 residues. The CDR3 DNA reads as TGTGCCAGCAGCTTGGAAGGGAGTGGATACGAGCAGTACTTC. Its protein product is CASSLEGSGYEQYF.

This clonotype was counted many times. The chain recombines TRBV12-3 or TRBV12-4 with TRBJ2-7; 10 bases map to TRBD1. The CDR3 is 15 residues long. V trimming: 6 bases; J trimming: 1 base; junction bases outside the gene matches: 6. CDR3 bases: TGTGCCAGCAGACGGGGACAGGGGCTATCCTACGAGCAGTACTTC. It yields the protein CASRRGQGLSYEQYF.

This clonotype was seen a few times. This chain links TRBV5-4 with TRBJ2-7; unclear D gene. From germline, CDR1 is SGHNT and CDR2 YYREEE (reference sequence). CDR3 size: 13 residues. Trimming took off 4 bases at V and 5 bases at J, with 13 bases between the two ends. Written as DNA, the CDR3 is TGTGCCAGCAGCCCGACCCACTACGACGAGCAGTACTTC. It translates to CASSPTHYDEQYF. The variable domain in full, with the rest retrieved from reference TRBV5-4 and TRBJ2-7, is ETGVTQSPTHLIKTRGQQVTLRCSSQSGHNTVSWYQQALGQGPQFIFQYYREEENGRGNFPPRFSGLQFPNYSSELNVNALELDDSALYLCASSPTHYDEQYFGPGTRLTVT.

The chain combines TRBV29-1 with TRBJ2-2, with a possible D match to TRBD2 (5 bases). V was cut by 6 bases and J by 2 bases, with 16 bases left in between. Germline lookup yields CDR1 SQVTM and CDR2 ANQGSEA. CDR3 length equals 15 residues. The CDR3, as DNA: TGCAGCGTCAGGTCGCTAGCTGTTAACACCGGGGAGCTGTTTTTT. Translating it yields CSVRSLAVNTGELFF.

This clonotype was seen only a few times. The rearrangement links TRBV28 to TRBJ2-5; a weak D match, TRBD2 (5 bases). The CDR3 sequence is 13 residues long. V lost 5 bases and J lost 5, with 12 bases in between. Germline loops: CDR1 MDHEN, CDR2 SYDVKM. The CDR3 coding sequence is TGTGCCAGCAGTGCCGGACTCCGGGAGACCCAGTACTTC. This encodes CASSAGLRETQYF. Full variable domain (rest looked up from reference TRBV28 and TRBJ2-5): DVKVTQSSRYLVKRTGEKVFLECVQDMDHENMFWYRQDPGLGLRLIYFSYDVKMKEKGDIPEGYSVSREKKERFSLILESASTNQTSMYLCASSAGLRETQYFGPGTRLLVL.

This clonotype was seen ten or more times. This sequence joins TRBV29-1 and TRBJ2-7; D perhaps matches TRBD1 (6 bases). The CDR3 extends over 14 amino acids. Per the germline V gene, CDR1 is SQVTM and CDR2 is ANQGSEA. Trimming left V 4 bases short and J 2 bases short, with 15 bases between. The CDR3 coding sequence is TGCAGCGTTGGGACAGACCTCCAAGCCTACGAGCAGTACTTC. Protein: CSVGTDLQAYEQYF.

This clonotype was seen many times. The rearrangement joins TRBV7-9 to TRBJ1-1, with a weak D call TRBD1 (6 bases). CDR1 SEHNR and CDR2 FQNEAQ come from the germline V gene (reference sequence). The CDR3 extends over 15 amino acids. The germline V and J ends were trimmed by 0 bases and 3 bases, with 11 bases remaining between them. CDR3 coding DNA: TGTGCCAGCAGCTTAGCGGTGGACAGCCACACTGAAGCTTTCTTT. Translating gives CASSLAVDSHTEAFF.

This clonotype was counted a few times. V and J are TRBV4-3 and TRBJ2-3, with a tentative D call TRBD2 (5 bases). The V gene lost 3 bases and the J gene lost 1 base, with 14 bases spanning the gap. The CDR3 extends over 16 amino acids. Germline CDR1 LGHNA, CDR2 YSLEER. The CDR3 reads CASSQAISEGTDTQYF. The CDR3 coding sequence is TGCGCCAGCAGCCAGGCGATTAGCGAGGGCACAGATACGCAGTATTTT.

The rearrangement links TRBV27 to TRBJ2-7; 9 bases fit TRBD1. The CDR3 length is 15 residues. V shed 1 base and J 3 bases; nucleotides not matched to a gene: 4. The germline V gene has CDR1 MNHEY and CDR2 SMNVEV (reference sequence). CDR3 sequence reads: CASSLFGTGYYEQYF. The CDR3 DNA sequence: TGTGCCAGCAGTTTATTTGGGACAGGGTACTACGAGCAGTACTTC.

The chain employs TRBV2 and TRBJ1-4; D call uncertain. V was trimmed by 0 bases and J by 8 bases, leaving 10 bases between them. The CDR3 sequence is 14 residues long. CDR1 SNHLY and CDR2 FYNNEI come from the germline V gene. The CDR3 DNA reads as TGTGCCAGCAGTGAAGCTCCCGACTTAGAAAAACTGTTTTTT. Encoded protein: CASSEAPDLEKLFF.

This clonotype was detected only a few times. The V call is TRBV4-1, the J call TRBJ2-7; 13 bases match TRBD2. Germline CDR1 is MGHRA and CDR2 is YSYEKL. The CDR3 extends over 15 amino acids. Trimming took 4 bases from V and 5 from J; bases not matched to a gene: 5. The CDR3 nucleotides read TGCGCCAGCAGCCGGACTAGCGGGAGTAGGAACGAGCAGTACTTC. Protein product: CASSRTSGSRNEQYF.